This T cell receptor beta chain originates from a study of shared clonotypes between healthy human individuals. The CDR3 contains 18 residues. After removal of 4 bases from V and 7 bases from J, the junction contained 11 bases not matched to a gene. CDR1 and CDR2 from the germline V gene are SEHNR and FQNEAQ (reference sequence). Assay: immunoSEQ multiplex PCR; the TCRdb copy retains only in-frame clones and omits some. The data show over a million clones, 78% seen once. This clonotype was obtained from a man younger than 30 in good health. Some clones in this sample may be carry-over from other donors' samples. Sequencing was carried out using memory CD4+ T cells from PBMCs. The subset is: CD45RA-negative fraction. The chain couples TRBV7-9 to TRBJ2-4, with TRBD2 matching over 15 bases. The CDR3 region is CASSWSLGTSGRNNIQYF. The CDR3 DNA reads TGTGCCAGCAGCTGGAGCCTCGGGACTAGCGGGAGGAATAACATTCAGTACTTC.